This TCR beta chain came from a study of OX40 agonist ivuxolimab in advanced cancers. With respect to the entire study: Ivuxolimab, which targeted the costimulatory receptor OX40 (CD134), was an agonistic, fully human IgG2 monoclonal antibody. The paper describes the monotherapy dose-escalation part (N = 52 patients) of the phase I trial of ivuxolimab. Prior anti-PD-1, anti-PD-L1 or anti-CTLA-4 therapy was permitted, and checkpoint inhibitors had been received by around 39% of dose-escalation patients. A male proportion of almost 85% and a mean age of roughly 55 years, ranging from roughly 23 to 85, were recorded for the dose-escalation cohort. Intravenous ivuxolimab was administered to patients every 2 weeks at six dose levels: 0.01, 0.1, 0.3, 1.5, 3 and 10 mg/kg. Partial responses were achieved by three dose-escalation patients, of whom one had hepatocellular carcinoma and two had cutaneous melanoma. Peripheral TCRbeta sequencing was intended to test whether TCR sequence diversity was altered and clonal T-cell expansion was caused by ivuxolimab. Of the roughly 52 dose-escalation patients, hepatocellular carcinoma was present in approximately 20, melanoma in approximately 15, renal cell carcinoma in 9 and head and neck cancer in 9. Overall study results and their limits: On average, CD8+ T cells showed more expanded clones than CD4+ T cells after ivuxolimab. Which antigens the clonally expanded peripheral T cells were specific for was not determined. Partial responders in the 0.1-3.0 mg/kg groups had among the lowest normalized peripheral clonal expansion, especially among CD8+ T cells. Low levels of normalized T-cell clonal expansion were also seen in some patients who did not respond. At doses of 0.1 to 3.0 mg/kg, clonal expansion of both CD4+ and CD8+ blood T cells was observed from baseline to week 6.

For sequencing of the TCRbeta CDR3 region, genomic DNA was extracted from the sorted cells. The immunoSEQ Assay was used for sequencing of TCRbeta CDR3 regions. The table comes from immuneACCESS by way of TCRdb, which keeps in-frame sequences with V and J called. Part of the clones is missing from these tables; in studies checked, under half for an unresolved V gene and the rest for unknown reasons. This sample lists some 64,000 clones; about 93% were detected once. 20% to 25% of the sample is in the top ten clones. Note on this clone: This receptor's antigen is unknown. Base qualities are not at hand, and no much larger clone is one base apart.

The trial excluded patients who had a history of autoimmune disease or were on systemic immunosuppression. Peripheral blood for TCR sequencing was collected from all dose cohorts at baseline, on cycle 4 day 1, and on cycle 7 day 1. The samples were taken from a phase I, first-in-human, multicenter, open-label dose-escalation trial of ivuxolimab. Adults with locally advanced or metastatic melanoma, renal cell carcinoma, hepatocellular carcinoma or head and neck squamous cell carcinoma were enrolled in the trial. Before TCR sequencing, CD4+ T cells and CD8+ T cells were sorted from peripheral blood as separate populations. V and J lose 3 bases and 2 bases, and a span of 5 bases separates them. Including cysteine and phenylalanine, the CDR3 has 13 amino acids. The only DNA kept is the CDR3, 39 bases in frame from the first base. CDR1 and CDR2 are drawn from the germline V gene: MNHEY, SVGAGI.

The sequence links TRBV6-5 to TRBJ1-5, with the D gene not clear enough to name. Sequences were derived from CD4+ or CD8+ T cells sorted from blood, sampled in a trial of the OX40 agonist ivuxolimab. This TCR came from an adult with an advanced solid tumor such as melanoma, head and neck, liver or kidney cancer. For the CDR3, the sequence is CASSYRGNQPQHF. The sequenced DNA is TGTGCCAGCAGTTATAGGGGCAATCAGCCCCAGCATTTT.